The rows below give T cell receptor beta chains drawn from one sample of a study of T cells in Graves' hyperthyroidism and ophthalmopathy. TCRdb redid the calling of the multiplex PCR reads with MiXCR, one entry per CDR3 protein. The table includes approximately 620,000 distinct CDR3 sequences, roughly 16% detected once. Material: blood. The source of these receptors is a woman aged 40 to 50 with Graves' ophthalmopathy. Both conserved end residues are part of each CDR3. The D gene is left open where the match is weak. Size is omitted from some rows. Given values are once, few, many or a class for expanded clones.

j_gene	len	abundance	v_gene	d_gene	CDR3nt	CDR3aa
TRBJ2-2	14	few	TRBV19	TRBD2	TGTGCCAGTCACTTCAGCGGGGTTACCGGGGAGCTGTTTTTT	CASHFSGVTGELFF
TRBJ1-4	17	few	TRBV11-2	NA	TGTGCCAGCAGCTTAGTACACTCAGGGTCCACTAATGAAAAACTGTTTTTT	CASSLVHSGSTNEKLFF
TRBJ1-1	14	few	TRBV7-9	NA	TGTGCCAGCAGCTTAAGTGCAGGGGATATGGAAGCTTTCTTT	CASSLSAGDMEAFF
TRBJ2-3	15	many	TRBV28	NA	TGTGCCAGCAGTTTAGGGAGCGGAGACACAGATACGCAGTATTTT	CASSLGSGDTDTQYF
TRBJ2-3	15	NA	TRBV15	TRBD2	TGTGCCACCAGCAGGGCGAGCGGGGGGAGAGATACGCAGTATTTT	CATSRASGGRDTQYF
TRBJ1-2	13	NA	TRBV6-5	NA	TGTGCCACCATTTCGGGGGTGCGGGAGAGCTACACCTTC	CATISGVRESYTF
TRBJ2-3	16	few	TRBV5-1	TRBD2	TGCGCCAGCAGCTTGGACCTAGCGGGGGCAGGGGATACGCAGTATTTT	CASSLDLAGAGDTQYF
TRBJ2-1	15	many	TRBV20-1	TRBD1	TGCAGTGCTAGAGGGGGAGGACAGGGAGTAGATGAGCAGTTCTTC	CSARGGGQGVDEQFF
TRBJ2-4	18	once	TRBV3-1	TRBD2	TGTGCCAGCAGCCAATGGGCAGCGGGAGGGCCGGGCAAAAACATTCAGTACTTC	CASSQWAAGGPGKNIQYF
TRBJ2-2	17	NA	TRBV6-6	NA	TGTGCCAGCAGTTCCTCGACAGACTGGACGAACACCGGGGAGCTGTTTTTT	CASSSSTDWTNTGELFF
TRBJ2-7	14	many	TRBV5-1	NA	TGCGCCAGCAGGAGAGATTTTGGGTCCTACGAGCAGTACTTC	CASRRDFGSYEQYF
TRBJ1-1	13	few	TRBV19	NA	TGTGCCAGTAGTGATTACAGGGAAAGTGAAGCTTTCTTT	CASSDYRESEAFF
TRBJ2-3	15	few	TRBV6-1	TRBD2	TGTGCCAGCTGGGAGCGGGGGTCGACCCCAGATACGCAGTATTTT	CASWERGSTPDTQYF
TRBJ1-5	15	NA	TRBV18	TRBD1	TGTGCCAGCTCGTCACAGGGGCCCCAAGGGGAGCCCCAGCATTTT	CASSSQGPQGEPQHF
TRBJ2-1	15	many	TRBV7-3	TRBD2	TGTGCCAGCAGCATGGGACTAGCGGGAGGGATTGAGCAGTTCTTC	CASSMGLAGGIEQFF
TRBJ2-7	13	many	TRBV20-1	TRBD1	TGCAGTGCTAGGGACAGGGACCCCTACGAGCAGTACTTC	CSARDRDPYEQYF
TRBJ2-1	16	many	TRBV2	TRBD1	TGTGCCAGCAGCTTCTCCCGGACAGGGGGCTACAATGAGCAGTTCTTC	CASSFSRTGGYNEQFF
TRBJ1-1	14	few	TRBV6-5	NA	TGTGCCAGCAGTTACGGTCAGGGAGGTGCTGAAGCTTTCTTT	CASSYGQGGAEAFF
TRBJ2-1	15	many	TRBV10-3	NA	TGTGCCATCAGTGTCCGGGACGAAATCTACAATGAGCAGTTCTTC	CAISVRDEIYNEQFF
TRBJ2-3	16	many	TRBV5-1	TRBD2	TGCGCCAGCAGCTTGGATACCGGGGGGTTCACAGATACGCAGTATTTT	CASSLDTGGFTDTQYF
TRBJ1-1	16	many	TRBV3-1	NA	TGTGCCAGCAGCCCGTCCTCCGGGAGAGGGAACACTGAAGCTTTCTTT	CASSPSSGRGNTEAFF
TRBJ2-5	12	NA	TRBV20-1	NA	TGCAGTGCTAGAGATCTCTGGGGGGCCCAGTACTTC	CSARDLWGAQYF
TRBJ2-3	12	NA	TRBV6-2/TRBV6-3	NA	TGTGCCAGCCGGGGGATGGTGGATACGCAGTATTTT	CASRGMVDTQYF
TRBJ2-7	17	many	TRBV7-9	NA	TGTGCCAGCAGCCAACCCGATGGACAGTCGAACGTCTACGAGCAGTACTTC	CASSQPDGQSNVYEQYF
TRBJ2-5	15	many	TRBV18	TRBD2	TGTGCCAGCTCAAAGACTAGCCTAGGCCAAGAGACCCAGTACTTC	CASSKTSLGQETQYF
TRBJ2-3	13	NA	TRBV10-1	NA	TGCGCCAGCAGTGAAAACCCGTACGGTACGCAGTATTTT	CASSENPYGTQYF
TRBJ1-2	16	many	TRBV11-1	NA	TGTGCCAGCAGCCCCCCCGGGAACATCCTGGACTATGGCTACACCTTC	CASSPPGNILDYGYTF
TRBJ2-2	17	many	TRBV11-2	TRBD2	TGTGCCAGCAGCGTCTACGGACTAGCGGTGAACACCGGGGAGCTGTTTTTT	CASSVYGLAVNTGELFF
TRBJ1-1	14	NA	TRBV7-6	NA	TGTGCCAGCAGCCCTCTTTTGGGGGGAGCTGAAGCTTTCTTT	CASSPLLGGAEAFF
TRBJ1-4	17	NA	TRBV20-1	TRBD1	TGCAGTGCAAGAGTGCCCGGGACAGGGGGGACTAATGAAAAACTGTTTTTT	CSARVPGTGGTNEKLFF
TRBJ1-2	16	few	TRBV7-2	NA	TGTGCCAGCAGCCTCGCGGGGGCCGCAGATAACTATGGCTACACCTTC	CASSLAGAADNYGYTF
TRBJ2-1	17	many	TRBV7-9	TRBD1	TGTGCCAGCAGCTCCACCCAGGCCGGGACAGGGTCGTTTGAGCAGTTCTTC	CASSSTQAGTGSFEQFF
TRBJ1-5	13	NA	TRBV6-5	NA	TGTGCCACCGAACAGGGAAGCAATCAGCCCCAGCATTTT	CATEQGSNQPQHF
TRBJ2-7	12	many	TRBV11-2	NA	TGTGCCAGCAGCATCAATGCATACGAGCAGTACTTC	CASSINAYEQYF
TRBJ2-2	16	few	TRBV27	NA	TGTGCCAGCAGTTCCAGGGCGGCGGGGTTGACCGGGGAGCTGTTTTTT	CASSSRAAGLTGELFF
TRBJ2-5	15	many	TRBV2	TRBD2	TGTGCCAGCAGGGAGACTAGCGGGGGGACCGGCACCCAGTACTTC	CASRETSGGTGTQYF
TRBJ2-6	15	NA	TRBV28	NA	TGTGCCAGCAGAACCCACAGGACTGGGGCCAACGTCCTGACTTTC	CASRTHRTGANVLTF
TRBJ2-5	14	many	TRBV20-1	NA	TGCAGTGCTCCCGGATTGGCCCACCAAGAGACCCAGTACTTC	CSAPGLAHQETQYF
TRBJ2-6	19	few	TRBV6-5	TRBD2	TGTGCCAGCAGTTATTCGGGACTAGCGGAGATCTCTGGGGCCAACGTCCTGACTTTC	CASSYSGLAEISGANVLTF
TRBJ1-1	14	many	TRBV7-8	NA	TGTGCCAGCAGCTTAGTAGGGGTTCTCACTGAAGCTTTCTTT	CASSLVGVLTEAFF
TRBJ2-3	16	few	TRBV6-5	TRBD2	TGTGCCAGCAGTTACTCATCCCGGGAGGGAACAGATACGCAGTATTTT	CASSYSSREGTDTQYF
TRBJ2-7	14	NA	TRBV19	TRBD2	TGTGCCAGTAGGACACTAGCGGGAGACCACGAGCAGTACTTC	CASRTLAGDHEQYF
TRBJ2-1	12	many	TRBV6-2/TRBV6-3	NA	TGTGCCAGCACTGAGGGGTACAATGAGCAGTTCTTC	CASTEGYNEQFF
TRBJ2-3	15	many	TRBV20-1	TRBD1	TGCAGTGCTCCCCATCGGGGACAGGGGGCAGATACGCAGTATTTT	CSAPHRGQGADTQYF
TRBJ2-1	14	NA	TRBV29-1	NA	TGCAGCGTTGATAAGGGGACCCTCTACAATGAGCAGTTCTTC	CSVDKGTLYNEQFF
TRBJ2-7	12	many	TRBV7-2	NA	TGTGCCAGCAGCTTAAGGGGGGCCGCGCAGTACTTC	CASSLRGAAQYF
TRBJ2-1	16	NA	TRBV7-9	NA	TGTGCCAGCAGCTTACAGGGCCGGAGCTCCTACAATGAGCAGTTCTTC	CASSLQGRSSYNEQFF
TRBJ1-1	15	many	TRBV30	NA	TGTGCCTGGAGTCCCGTTTCGGGGCTGAACACTGAAGCTTTCTTT	CAWSPVSGLNTEAFF
TRBJ1-5	15	many	TRBV2	NA	TGTGCCAGCAGTGAGCGAGGACAAAGGCATCAGCCCCAGCATTTT	CASSERGQRHQPQHF
TRBJ2-5	15	many	TRBV3-1	NA	TGTGCCAGCAGCCAAGATTCGAGCAGGGTGGAGACCCAGTACTTC	CASSQDSSRVETQYF
TRBJ1-6	14	NA	TRBV2	NA	TGTGCCAGCAGTGAACGGGCCAATGAATCACCCCTCCACTTT	CASSERANESPLHF
TRBJ2-1	15	NA	TRBV5-4	NA	TGTGCCAGCAGCTTGGTAGCGACCTCCTACAATGAGCAGTTCTTC	CASSLVATSYNEQFF
TRBJ2-5	16	few	TRBV5-1	TRBD1	TGCGCCAGCAGCTTGGCGGGACAGGGGGTAGGAGAGACCCAGTACTTC	CASSLAGQGVGETQYF
TRBJ1-6	19	NA	TRBV5-1	TRBD1	TGCGCCAGCAGCCTGCACCAGGCGACCCGGGACAGGGAGTATTCACCCCTCCACTTT	CASSLHQATRDREYSPLHF
TRBJ2-2	20	NA	TRBV9	NA	TGTGCCAGCAGCGTAGCCGGAGGGGGATTACGAGCGGCCTCCACCGGGGAGCTGTTTTTT	CASSVAGGGLRAASTGELFF
TRBJ2-7	15	NA	TRBV2	NA	TGTGCCAGCACCCCGGACTTGTATACCTCCGGCGAGCAGTACTTC	CASTPDLYTSGEQYF
TRBJ2-7	14	few	TRBV7-9	TRBD1	TGTGCCAGCAGCGACCGGGACAGGCACTACGAGCAGTACTTC	CASSDRDRHYEQYF
TRBJ1-4	14	few	TRBV12-3/TRBV12-4	NA	TGTGCCAGCAGTTTAAGAGGGTCTAATGAAAAACTGTTTTTT	CASSLRGSNEKLFF
TRBJ2-7	15	few	TRBV10-3	TRBD1	TGTGCCATCAGTGATGCATCGGACAGGCCTAAAGAGCAGTACTTC	CAISDASDRPKEQYF
TRBJ2-3	17	NA	TRBV6-1	TRBD2	TGTGCCAGCACCGGGAGGGGGGCGGAAAGTTTAAAGATGGCGCAGTATTTT	CASTGRGAESLKMAQYF